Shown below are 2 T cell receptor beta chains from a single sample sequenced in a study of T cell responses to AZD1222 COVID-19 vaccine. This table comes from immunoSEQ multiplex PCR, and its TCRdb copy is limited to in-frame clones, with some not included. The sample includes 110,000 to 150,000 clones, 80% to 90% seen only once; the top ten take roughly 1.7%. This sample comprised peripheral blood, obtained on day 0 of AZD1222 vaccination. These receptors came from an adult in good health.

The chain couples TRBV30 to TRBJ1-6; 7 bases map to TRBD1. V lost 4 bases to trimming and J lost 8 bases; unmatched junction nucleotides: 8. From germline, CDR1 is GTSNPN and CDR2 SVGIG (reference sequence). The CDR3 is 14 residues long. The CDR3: CAWNLGRGYSPLHF. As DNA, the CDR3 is TGTGCCTGGAATCTGGGCAGGGGGTATTCACCCCTCCACTTT.

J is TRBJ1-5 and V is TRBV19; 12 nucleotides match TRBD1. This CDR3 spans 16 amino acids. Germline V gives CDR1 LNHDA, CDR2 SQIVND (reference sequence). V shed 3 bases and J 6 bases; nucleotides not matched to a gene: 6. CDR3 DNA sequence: TGTGCCAGTAGTATCCTGGGACAGGGGGCAGGTCAGCCCCAGCATTTT. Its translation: CASSILGQGAGQPQHF.